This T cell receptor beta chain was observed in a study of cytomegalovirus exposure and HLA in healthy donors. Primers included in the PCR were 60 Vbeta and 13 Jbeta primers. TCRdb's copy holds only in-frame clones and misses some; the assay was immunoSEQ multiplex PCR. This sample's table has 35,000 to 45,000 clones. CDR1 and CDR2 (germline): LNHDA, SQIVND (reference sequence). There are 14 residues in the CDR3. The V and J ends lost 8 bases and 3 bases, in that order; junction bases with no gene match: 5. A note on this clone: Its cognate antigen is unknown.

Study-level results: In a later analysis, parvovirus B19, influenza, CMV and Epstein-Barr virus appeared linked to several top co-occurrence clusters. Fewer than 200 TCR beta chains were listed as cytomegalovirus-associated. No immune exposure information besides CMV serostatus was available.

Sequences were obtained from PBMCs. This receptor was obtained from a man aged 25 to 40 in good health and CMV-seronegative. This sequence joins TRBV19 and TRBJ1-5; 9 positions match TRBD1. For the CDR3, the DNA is TGTGCCAGTCGCCGGGACAGGGTCAATCAGCCCCAGCATTTT. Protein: CASRRDRVNQPQHF.